The 2 T cell receptor beta chains presented below share a single source sample, sequenced in a study of T cell responses to AZD1222 COVID-19 vaccine (dated by TCRdb to the early 2020s). The library was built by means of the immunoSEQ multiplex PCR assay. TCRdb took this table from immuneACCESS and kept in-frame rearrangements with V and J called. Such tables lack part of the clones; where checked against another copy, unresolved V genes explain under half of the gap, and the rest is unexplained. The sample yields tens of thousands of clones; approximately 86% were counted once. The ten largest make up roughly half of the sample. The sample's time point label, decoded: baseline before first vaccination. Sequenced here: peripheral blood, sampled on day 0 of AZD1222 vaccination. Every receptor here comes from an adult in good health.

Only one count was recorded for this clone. The chain joins TRBV6-5 to TRBJ1-2; TRBD1 might be the D (5 bases). The CDR3 covers 15 residues. CDR1 is MNHEY and CDR2 is SVGAGI in the germline V gene. Trimming cost V 7 bases and J 2 bases, with 17 bases left between them. The CDR3: CASTPAGGPNYGYTF. The CDR3, as DNA: TGTGCCAGCACCCCAGCGGGGGGTCCGAACTATGGCTACACCTTC.

The CDR3 sequence: CASSVGTEYGYTF. The CDR3 DNA is TGTGCCAGCAGCGTAGGGACGGAATATGGCTACACCTTC. The chain links TRBV7-2 to TRBJ1-2; D is perhaps TRBD1 (5 bases). The CDR3 loop spans 13 amino acids. CDR1 SGHTA and CDR2 FQGNSA come from the germline V gene. V was pared by 5 bases and J by 5 bases, with 12 bases between.